Here is one T cell receptor beta chain with its context. This entry is derived from a study of cytomegalovirus exposure and HLA in healthy donors. This CDR3 has 15 residues. Germline V gene data show CDR1 as LNHDA and CDR2 as SQIVND (reference sequence). V lost 5 bases and J lost 0; bases outside the gene matches: 3. 60 Vbeta and 13 Jbeta primers were used in PCR. Using immunoSEQ multiplex PCR, the repertoire was profiled, and TCRdb retains in-frame clones only, with some absent. The top ten hold about 1.8% of the sample, which has 250,000 or so clones, 85% to 95% seen once. The sample taken for sequencing was PBMCs. The TCR sequence derives from a girl aged 2-9 years in good health and CMV-seronegative. The chain links TRBV19 to TRBJ2-1; 8 positions agree with TRBD2. The CDR3 DNA follows: TGTGCCAGTAGTCCGAGCGGGAGCTCCTACAATGAGCAGTTCTTC. Translating it yields CASSPSGSSYNEQFF.